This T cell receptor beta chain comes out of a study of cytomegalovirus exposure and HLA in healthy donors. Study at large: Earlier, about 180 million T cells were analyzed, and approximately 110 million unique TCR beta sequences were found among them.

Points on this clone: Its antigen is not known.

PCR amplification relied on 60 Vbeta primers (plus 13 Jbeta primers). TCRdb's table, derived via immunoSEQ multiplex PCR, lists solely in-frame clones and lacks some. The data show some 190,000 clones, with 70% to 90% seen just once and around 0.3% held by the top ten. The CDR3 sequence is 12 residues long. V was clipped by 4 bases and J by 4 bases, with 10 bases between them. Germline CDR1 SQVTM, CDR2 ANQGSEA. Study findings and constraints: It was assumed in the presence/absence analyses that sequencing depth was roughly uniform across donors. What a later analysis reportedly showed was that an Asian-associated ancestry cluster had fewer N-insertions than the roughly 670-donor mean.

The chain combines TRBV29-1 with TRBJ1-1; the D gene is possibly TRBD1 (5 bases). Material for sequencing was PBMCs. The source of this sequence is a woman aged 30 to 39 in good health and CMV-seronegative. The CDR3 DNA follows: TGCAGCGTTGCGGGGGGTAGCACTGAAGCTTTCTTT. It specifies CSVAGGSTEAFF.